This T cell receptor (beta chain) emerged from a study of blood T cell repertoires in COVID-19. Study summary: Acute-phase and convalescent COVID-19 samples originated in the United States, Italy and Spain.

Data came from immunoSEQ multiplex PCR; TCRdb stores just in-frame clones and leaves some out. The data show under 60,000 clones, 80% to 95% seen once. Germline assignment: CDR1 SEHNR and CDR2 FQNEAQ (reference sequence). This CDR3 spans 14 amino acids. Trimming cost V 6 bases and J 4 bases; bases outside gene matches: 8. The TCR originated in a human donor in a cohort sampled during active COVID-19. The specimen was peripheral blood. The V call is TRBV7-9, the J call TRBJ2-7; TRBD2 aligns across 8 bases. The CDR3 nucleotides read TGTGCCAGCAGACAAAGCGGGAGCAAATACGAGCAGTACTTC. This translates into CASRQSGSKYEQYF.